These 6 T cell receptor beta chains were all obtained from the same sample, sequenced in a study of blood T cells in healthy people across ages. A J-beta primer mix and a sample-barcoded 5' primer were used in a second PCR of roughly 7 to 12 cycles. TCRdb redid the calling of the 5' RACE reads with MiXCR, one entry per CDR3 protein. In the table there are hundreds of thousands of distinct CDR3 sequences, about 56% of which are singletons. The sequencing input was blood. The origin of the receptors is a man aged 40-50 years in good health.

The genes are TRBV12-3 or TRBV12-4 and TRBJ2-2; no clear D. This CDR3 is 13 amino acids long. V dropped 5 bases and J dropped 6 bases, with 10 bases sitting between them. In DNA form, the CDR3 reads TGTGCCAGCAGTCCCCTTCTCTCCGGGGAGCTGTTTTTT. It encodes CASSPLLSGELFF.

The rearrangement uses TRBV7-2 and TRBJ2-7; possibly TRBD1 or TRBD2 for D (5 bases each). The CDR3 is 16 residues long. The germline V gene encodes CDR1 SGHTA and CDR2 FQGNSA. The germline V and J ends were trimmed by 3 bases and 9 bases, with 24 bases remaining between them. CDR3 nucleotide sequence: TGTGCCAGCAGCTTGGGACCCGGGACGGCCCATCGCGGGCAGTACTTC. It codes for CASSLGPGTAHRGQYF. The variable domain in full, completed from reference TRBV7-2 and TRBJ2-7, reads GAGVSQSPSNKVTEKGKDVELRCDPISGHTALYWYRQSLGQGLEFLIYFQGNSAPDKSGLPSDRFSAERTGGSVSTLTIQRTQQEDSAVYLCASSLGPGTAHRGQYFGPGTRLTVT.

CDR3: CASSSRGLAGQETQYF. The DNA for the CDR3 is TGTGCCAGCAGTTCCCGCGGACTAGCGGGACAAGAGACCCAGTACTTC. The J gene is TRBJ2-5, the V gene TRBV28; 12 bases map to TRBD2. V was clipped by 4 bases and J by 2 bases; unmatched bases: 5. CDR3 length: 16 residues. Germline CDR1 reads MDHEN; CDR2 reads SYDVKM.

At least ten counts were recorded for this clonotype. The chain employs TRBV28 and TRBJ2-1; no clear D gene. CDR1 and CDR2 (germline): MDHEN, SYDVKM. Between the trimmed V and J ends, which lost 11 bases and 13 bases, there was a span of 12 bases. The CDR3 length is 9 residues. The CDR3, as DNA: TGTGCCGGCCGGGCGGACCAGTTCTTC. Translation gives CAGRADQFF. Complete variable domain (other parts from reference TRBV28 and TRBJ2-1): DVKVTQSSRYLVKRTGEKVFLECVQDMDHENMFWYRQDPGLGLRLIYFSYDVKMKEKGDIPEGYSVSREKKERFSLILESASTNQTSMYLCAGRADQFFGPGTRLTVL.

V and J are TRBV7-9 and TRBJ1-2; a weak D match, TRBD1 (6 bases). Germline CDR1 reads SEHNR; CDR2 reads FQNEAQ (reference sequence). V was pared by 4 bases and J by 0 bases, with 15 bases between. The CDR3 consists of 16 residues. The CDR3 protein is CASSSGGAVPNYGYTF. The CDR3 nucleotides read TGTGCCAGCAGCTCCGGGGGGGCGGTCCCTAACTATGGCTACACCTTC. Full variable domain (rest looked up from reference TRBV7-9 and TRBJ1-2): DTGVSQNPRHKITKRGQNVTFRCDPISEHNRLYWYRQTLGQGPEFLTYFQNEAQLEKSRLLSDRFSAERPKGSFSTLEIQRTEQGDSAMYLCASSSGGAVPNYGYTFGSGTRLTVV.

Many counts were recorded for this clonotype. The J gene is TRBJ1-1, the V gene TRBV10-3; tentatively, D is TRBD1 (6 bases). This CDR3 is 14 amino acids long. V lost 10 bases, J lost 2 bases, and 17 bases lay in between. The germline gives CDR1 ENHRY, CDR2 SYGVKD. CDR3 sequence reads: CATMDSGKNTEAFF. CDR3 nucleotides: TGTGCCACAATGGACAGCGGCAAAAACACTGAAGCTTTCTTT.